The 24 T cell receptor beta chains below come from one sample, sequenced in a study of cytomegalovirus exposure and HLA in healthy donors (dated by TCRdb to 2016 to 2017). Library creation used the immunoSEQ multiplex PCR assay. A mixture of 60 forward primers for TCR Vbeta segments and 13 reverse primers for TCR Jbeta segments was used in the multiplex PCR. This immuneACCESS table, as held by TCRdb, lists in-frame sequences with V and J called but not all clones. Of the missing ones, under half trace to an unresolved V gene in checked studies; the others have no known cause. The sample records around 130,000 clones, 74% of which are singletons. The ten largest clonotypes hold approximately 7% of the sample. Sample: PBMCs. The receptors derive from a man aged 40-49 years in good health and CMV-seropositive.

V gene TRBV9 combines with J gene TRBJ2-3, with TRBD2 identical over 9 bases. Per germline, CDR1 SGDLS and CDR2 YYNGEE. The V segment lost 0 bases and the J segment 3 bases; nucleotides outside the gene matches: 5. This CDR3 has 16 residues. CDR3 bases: TGTGCCAGCAGCGTAGATGCGGGGGGGGTGACAGATACGCAGTATTTT. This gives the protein CASSVDAGGVTDTQYF.

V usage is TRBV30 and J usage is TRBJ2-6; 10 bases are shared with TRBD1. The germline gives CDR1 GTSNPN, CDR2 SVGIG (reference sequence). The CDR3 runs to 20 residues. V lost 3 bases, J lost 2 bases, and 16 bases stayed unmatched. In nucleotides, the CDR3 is TGTGCCTGGAGCCCACAACCTTTGGACAGGGGGGAAACTGGGGCCAACGTCCTGACTTTC. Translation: CAWSPQPLDRGETGANVLTF.

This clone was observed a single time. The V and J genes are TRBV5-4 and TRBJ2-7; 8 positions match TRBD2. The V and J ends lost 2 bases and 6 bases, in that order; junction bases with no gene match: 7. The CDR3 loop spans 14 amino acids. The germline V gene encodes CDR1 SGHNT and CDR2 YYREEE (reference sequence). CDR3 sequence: CASSFPGTRSEQYF. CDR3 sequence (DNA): TGTGCCAGCAGCTTCCCGGGGACTAGGAGCGAGCAGTACTTC.

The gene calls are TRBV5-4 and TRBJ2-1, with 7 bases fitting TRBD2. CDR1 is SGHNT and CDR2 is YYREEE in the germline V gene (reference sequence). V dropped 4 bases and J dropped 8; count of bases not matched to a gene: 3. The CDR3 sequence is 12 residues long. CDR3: CASSASGDEQFF. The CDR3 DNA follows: TGTGCCAGCAGCGCTAGCGGAGATGAGCAGTTCTTC.

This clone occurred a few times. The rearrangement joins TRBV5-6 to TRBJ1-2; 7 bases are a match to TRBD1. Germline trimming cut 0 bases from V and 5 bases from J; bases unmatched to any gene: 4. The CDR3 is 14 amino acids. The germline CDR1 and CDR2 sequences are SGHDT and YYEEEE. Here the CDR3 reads CASSLDRGEYGYTF. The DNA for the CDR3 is TGTGCCAGCAGCTTGGACAGGGGCGAATATGGCTACACCTTC.

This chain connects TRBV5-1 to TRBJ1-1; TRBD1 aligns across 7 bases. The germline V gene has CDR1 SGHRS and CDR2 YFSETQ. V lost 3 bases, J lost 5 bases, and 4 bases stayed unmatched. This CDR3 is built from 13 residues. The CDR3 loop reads CASSYTGVTEAFF. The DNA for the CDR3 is TGCGCCAGCAGCTATACAGGGGTGACTGAAGCTTTCTTT.

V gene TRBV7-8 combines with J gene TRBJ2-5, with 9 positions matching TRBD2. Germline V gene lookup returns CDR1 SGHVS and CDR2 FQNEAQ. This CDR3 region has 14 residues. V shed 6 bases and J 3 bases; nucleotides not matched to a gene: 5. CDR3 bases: TGTGCCAGCAGAAAGACTAGCGGAAAAGAGACCCAGTACTTC. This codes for CASRKTSGKETQYF.

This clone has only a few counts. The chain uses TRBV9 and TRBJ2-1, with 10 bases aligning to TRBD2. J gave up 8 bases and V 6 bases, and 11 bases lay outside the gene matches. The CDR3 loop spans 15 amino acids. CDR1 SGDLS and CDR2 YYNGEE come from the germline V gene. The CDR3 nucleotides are TGTGCCAGCACCGACGGGCCAGCGGGAGGGTATGAGCAGTTCTTC. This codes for CASTDGPAGGYEQFF.

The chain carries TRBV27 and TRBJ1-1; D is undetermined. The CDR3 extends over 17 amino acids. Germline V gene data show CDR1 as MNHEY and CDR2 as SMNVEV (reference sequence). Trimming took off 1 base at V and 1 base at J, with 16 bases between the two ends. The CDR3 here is CASSLLADREGNTEAFF. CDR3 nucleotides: TGTGCCAGCAGTTTATTAGCAGACCGGGAAGGGAACACTGAAGCTTTCTTT.

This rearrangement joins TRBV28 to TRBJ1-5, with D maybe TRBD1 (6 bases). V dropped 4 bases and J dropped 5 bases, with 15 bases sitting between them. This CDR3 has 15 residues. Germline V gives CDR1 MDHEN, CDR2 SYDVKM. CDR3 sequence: CASSWDNRSDQPQHF. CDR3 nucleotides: TGTGCCAGCAGTTGGGACAACCGTTCAGATCAGCCCCAGCATTTT.

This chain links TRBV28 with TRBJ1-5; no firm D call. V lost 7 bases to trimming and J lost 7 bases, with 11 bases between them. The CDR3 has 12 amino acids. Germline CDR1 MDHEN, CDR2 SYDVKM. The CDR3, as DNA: TGTGCCAGCACCGCGGGGAACCAGCCCCAGCATTTT. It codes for CASTAGNQPQHF.

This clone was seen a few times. DNA of the CDR3: TGTGCCAGCAGCTTTGACAGGGGCCCCTACGAGCAGTACTTC. This encodes CASSFDRGPYEQYF. This chain uses TRBV7-2 with TRBJ2-7, with 8 bases identical to TRBD1. Trimming cost V 3 bases and J 2 bases; bases outside gene matches: 3. Germline lookup yields CDR1 SGHTA and CDR2 FQGNSA. CDR3 length equals 14 residues. The full variable domain, completed using reference TRBV7-2 and TRBJ2-7, is GAGVSQSPSNKVTEKGKDVELRCDPISGHTALYWYRQSLGQGLEFLIYFQGNSAPDKSGLPSDRFSAERTGGSVSTLTIQRTQQEDSAVYLCASSFDRGPYEQYFGPGTRLTVT.

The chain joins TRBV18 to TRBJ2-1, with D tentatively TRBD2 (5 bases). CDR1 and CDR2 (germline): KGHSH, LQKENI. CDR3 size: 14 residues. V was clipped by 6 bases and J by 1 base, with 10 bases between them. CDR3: CASSEGLSYNEQFF. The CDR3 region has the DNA TGTGCCAGCTCCGAGGGATTGTCCTACAATGAGCAGTTCTTC.

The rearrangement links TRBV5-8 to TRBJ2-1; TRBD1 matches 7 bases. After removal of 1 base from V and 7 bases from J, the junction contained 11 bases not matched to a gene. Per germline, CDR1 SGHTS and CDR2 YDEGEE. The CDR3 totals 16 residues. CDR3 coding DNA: TGTGCCAGCAGCTTGTTCGCGACAGGGTTAAAGAATGAGCAGTTCTTC. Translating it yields CASSLFATGLKNEQFF. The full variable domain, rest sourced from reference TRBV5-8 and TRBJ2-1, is EAGVTQSPTHLIKTRGQQATLRCSPISGHTSVYWYQQALGLGLQFLLWYDEGEERNRGNFPPRFSGRQFPNYSSELNVNALELEDSALYLCASSLFATGLKNEQFFGPGTRLTVL.

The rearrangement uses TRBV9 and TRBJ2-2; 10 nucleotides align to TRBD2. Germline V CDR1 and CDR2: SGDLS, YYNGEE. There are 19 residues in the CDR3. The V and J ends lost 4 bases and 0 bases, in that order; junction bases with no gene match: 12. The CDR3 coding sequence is TGTGCCAGCAGCCCTCGCCGGCTAGCGGGAGCATCGAACACCGGGGAGCTGTTTTTT. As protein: CASSPRRLAGASNTGELFF.

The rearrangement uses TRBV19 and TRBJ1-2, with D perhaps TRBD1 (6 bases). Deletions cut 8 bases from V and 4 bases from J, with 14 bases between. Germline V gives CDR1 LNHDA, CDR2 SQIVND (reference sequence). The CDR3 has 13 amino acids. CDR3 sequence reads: CASLSMGAYGYTF. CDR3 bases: TGTGCCAGTTTAAGCATGGGGGCCTATGGCTACACCTTC.

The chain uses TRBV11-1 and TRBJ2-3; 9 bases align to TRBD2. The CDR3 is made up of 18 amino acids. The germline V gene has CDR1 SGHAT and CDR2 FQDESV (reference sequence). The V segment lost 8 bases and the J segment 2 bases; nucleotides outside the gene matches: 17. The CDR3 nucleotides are TGTGCCAGCCGGCAATCGAGATGGCGGGGGGGGAACACAGATACGCAGTATTTT. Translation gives CASRQSRWRGGNTDTQYF. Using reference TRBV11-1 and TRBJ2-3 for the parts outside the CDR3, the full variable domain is EAEVAQSPRYKITEKSQAVAFWCDPISGHATLYWYRQILGQGPELLVQFQDESVVDDSQLPKDRFSAERLKGVDSTLKIQPAELGDSAMYLCASRQSRWRGGNTDTQYFGPGTRLTVL.

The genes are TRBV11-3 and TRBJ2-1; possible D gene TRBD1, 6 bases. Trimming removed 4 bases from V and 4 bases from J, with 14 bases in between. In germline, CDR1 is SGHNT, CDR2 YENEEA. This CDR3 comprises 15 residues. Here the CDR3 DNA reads TGTGCCAGCAGCTCCACAGGGTTAGGATACAATGAGCAGTTCTTC. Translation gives CASSSTGLGYNEQFF.

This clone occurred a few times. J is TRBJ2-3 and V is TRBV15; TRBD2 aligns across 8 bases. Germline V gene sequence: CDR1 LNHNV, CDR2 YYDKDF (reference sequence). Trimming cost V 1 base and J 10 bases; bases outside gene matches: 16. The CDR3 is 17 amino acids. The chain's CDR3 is CATSRVLGLVPGGAQYF. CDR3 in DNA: TGTGCCACCAGCAGAGTCTTGGGACTAGTGCCAGGCGGAGCGCAGTATTTT. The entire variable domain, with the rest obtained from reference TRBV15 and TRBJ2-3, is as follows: DAMVIQNPRYQVTQFGKPVTLSCSQTLNHNVMYWYQQKSSQAPKLLFHYYDKDFNNEADTPDNFQSRRPNTSFCFLDIRSPGLGDTAMYLCATSRVLGLVPGGAQYFGPGTRLTVL.

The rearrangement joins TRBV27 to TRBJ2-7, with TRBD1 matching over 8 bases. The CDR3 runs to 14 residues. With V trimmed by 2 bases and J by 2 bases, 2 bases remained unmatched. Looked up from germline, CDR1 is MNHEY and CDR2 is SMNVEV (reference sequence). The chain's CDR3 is CASSLGQGPYEQYF. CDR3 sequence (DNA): TGTGCCAGCAGTTTAGGACAGGGACCCTACGAGCAGTACTTC.

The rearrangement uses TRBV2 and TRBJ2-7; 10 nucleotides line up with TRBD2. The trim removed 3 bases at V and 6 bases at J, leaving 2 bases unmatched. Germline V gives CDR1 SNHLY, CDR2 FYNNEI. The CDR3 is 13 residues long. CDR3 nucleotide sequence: TGTGCCAGCAGTGATCTAGCGGGGGTCGAGCAGTACTTC. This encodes CASSDLAGVEQYF.

The CDR3 sequence is CASSLPVPPEQYF. DNA for the CDR3: TGTGCCAGCAGTTTACCAGTGCCCCCCGAGCAGTACTTC. The V and J genes are TRBV28 and TRBJ2-7; D uncertain. CDR1 and CDR2 from the germline V gene are MDHEN and SYDVKM. V was shortened by 2 bases and J by 6 bases, with 11 bases between the two germline ends. The CDR3 consists of 13 residues.

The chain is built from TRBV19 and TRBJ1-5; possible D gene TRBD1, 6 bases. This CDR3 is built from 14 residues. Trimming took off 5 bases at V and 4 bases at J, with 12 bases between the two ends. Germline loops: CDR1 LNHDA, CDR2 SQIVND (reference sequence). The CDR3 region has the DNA TGTGCCAGTAGTGGACAAGGGGGTAATCAGCCCCAGCATTTT. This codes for CASSGQGGNQPQHF.

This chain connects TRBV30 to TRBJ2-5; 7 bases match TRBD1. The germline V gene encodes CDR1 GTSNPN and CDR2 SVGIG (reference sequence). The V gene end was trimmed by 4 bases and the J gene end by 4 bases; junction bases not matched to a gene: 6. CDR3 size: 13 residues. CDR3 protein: CAWNSGGAETQYF. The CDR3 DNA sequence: TGTGCCTGGAATTCAGGGGGTGCAGAGACCCAGTACTTC. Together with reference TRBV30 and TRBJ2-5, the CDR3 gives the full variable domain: SQTIHQWPATLVQPVGSPLSLECTVEGTSNPNLYWYRQAAGRGLQLLFYSVGIGQISSEVPQNLSASRPQDRQFILSSKKLLLSDSGFYLCAWNSGGAETQYFGPGTRLLVL.